This T cell receptor (beta chain) was identified during a study of Ad26.COV2.S vaccination and SARS-CoV-2 variants. On the study more broadly: Intramuscular Ad26.COV2.S at 5x10^10 or 1x10^11 viral particles. Study-wide results and caveats: For non-spike TCRs, breadth in vaccine recipients resembled that in placebo recipients.

Profiled with immunoSEQ multiplex PCR; TCRdb holds only in-frame clones, not every one. This sample carries 350,000 to 500,000 clones, around 90% of them seen once, and the ten largest clones take around 4.5%. V shed 0 bases and J 6 bases; nucleotides not matched to a gene: 7. The germline gives CDR1 MGHRA, CDR2 YSYEKL. The length of the CDR3 is 16 residues. With regard to this clone: Its specificity is not known.

Stated treatment: around 19 received Ad26.COV2.S at low or high dose, single or two shots; a few received placebo; per-sample allocation not given. Sampling was performed 63 days after the first vaccine or placebo injection. Sequences were derived from peripheral blood, sampled in a trial of Ad26.COV2.S vaccine versus placebo. The V and J genes are TRBV4-1 and TRBJ2-7; 11 nucleotides match TRBD1. The sequence was obtained from a person aged 18-60 years who received the Ad26.COV2.S COVID-19 vaccine or a placebo. CDR3 amino acids: CASSQDGTGGWSEQYF. The DNA of the CDR3 is TGCGCCAGCAGCCAAGATGGGACAGGGGGTTGGAGCGAGCAGTACTTC.